Sequencing of this T cell receptor beta chain was carried out in a study of Ad26.COV2.S vaccination and SARS-CoV-2 variants. This table comes from immunoSEQ multiplex PCR, and its TCRdb copy is limited to in-frame clones, with some not included. The table has 350,000 to 450,000 clones, 83% seen once. Treatment noted: approximately 18 received Ad26.COV2.S at low or high dose, single or two shots; about 5 received placebo; per-sample allocation not given. Each sample was drawn 63 days after the first injection (of vaccine or placebo). V lost 3 bases to trimming and J lost 4 bases, with 10 bases between them. CDR3 length equals 15 residues. Germline V CDR1 and CDR2: MDHEN, SYDVKM.

The TCR sequence derives from a person aged 18-65 years who received the Ad26.COV2.S COVID-19 vaccine or a placebo. This chain uses TRBV28 with TRBJ2-6, with D unresolved. The sequences come from peripheral blood, collected in a trial of Ad26.COV2.S vaccine versus placebo. The CDR3 reads CASSFGQPGANVLTF. DNA of the CDR3: TGTGCCAGCAGTTTCGGCCAGCCGGGGGCCAACGTCCTGACTTTC.